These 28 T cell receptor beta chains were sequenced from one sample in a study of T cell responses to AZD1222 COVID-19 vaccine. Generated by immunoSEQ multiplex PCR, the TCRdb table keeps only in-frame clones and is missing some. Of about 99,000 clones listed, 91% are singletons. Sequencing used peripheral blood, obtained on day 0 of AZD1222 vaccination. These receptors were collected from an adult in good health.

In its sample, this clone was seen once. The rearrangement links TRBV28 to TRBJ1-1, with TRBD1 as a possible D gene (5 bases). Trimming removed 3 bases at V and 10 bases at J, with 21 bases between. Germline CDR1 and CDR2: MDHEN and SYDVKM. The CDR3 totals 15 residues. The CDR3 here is CASSFGGGKGSGAFF. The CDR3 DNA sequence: TGTGCCAGCAGTTTCGGGGGTGGCAAGGGTTCGGGAGCTTTCTTT.

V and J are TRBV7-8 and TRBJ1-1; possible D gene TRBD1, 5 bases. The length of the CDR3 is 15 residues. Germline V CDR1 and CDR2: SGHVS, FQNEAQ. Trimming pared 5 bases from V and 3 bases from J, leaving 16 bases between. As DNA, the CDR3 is TGTGCCAGCAGCGGTGGAGGGACGGTTTACACTGAAGCTTTCTTT. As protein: CASSGGGTVYTEAFF.

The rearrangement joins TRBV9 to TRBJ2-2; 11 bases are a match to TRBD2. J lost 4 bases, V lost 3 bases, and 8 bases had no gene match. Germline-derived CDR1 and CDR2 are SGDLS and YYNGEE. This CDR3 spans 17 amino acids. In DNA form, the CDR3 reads TGTGCCAGCAGCGGAATAGCGGGAGGGCCGGTCACCGGGGAGCTGTTTTTT. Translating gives CASSGIAGGPVTGELFF. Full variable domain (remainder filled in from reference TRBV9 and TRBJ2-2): DSGVTQTPKHLITATGQRVTLRCSPRSGDLSVYWYQQSLDQGLQFLIQYYNGEERAKGNILERFSAQQFPDLHSELNLSSLELGDSALYFCASSGIAGGPVTGELFFGEGSRLTVL.

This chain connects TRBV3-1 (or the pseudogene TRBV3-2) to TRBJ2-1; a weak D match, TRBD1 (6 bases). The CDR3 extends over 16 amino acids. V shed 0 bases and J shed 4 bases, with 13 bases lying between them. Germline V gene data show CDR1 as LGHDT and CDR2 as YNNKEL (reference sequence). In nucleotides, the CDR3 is TGTGCCAGCAGCCAAGATTGGGGGCGGGTTTACAATGAGCAGTTCTTC. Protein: CASSQDWGRVYNEQFF.

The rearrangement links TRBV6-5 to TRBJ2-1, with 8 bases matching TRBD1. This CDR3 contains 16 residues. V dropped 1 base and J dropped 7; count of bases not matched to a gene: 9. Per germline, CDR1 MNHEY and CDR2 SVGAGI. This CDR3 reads CASSYFGAGGRNEQFF. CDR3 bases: TGTGCCAGCAGTTACTTCGGGGCAGGGGGCCGTAATGAGCAGTTCTTC.

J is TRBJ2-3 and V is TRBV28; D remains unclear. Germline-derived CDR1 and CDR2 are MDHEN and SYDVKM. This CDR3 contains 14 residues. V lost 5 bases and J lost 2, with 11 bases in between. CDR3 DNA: TGTGCCAGCAGTATAAGTCGGTCCACAGATACGCAGTATTTT. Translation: CASSISRSTDTQYF.

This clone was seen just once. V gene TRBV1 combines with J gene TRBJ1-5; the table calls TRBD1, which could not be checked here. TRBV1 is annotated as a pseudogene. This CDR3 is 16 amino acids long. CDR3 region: CTSRNRTGWGNQPQHF. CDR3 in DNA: TGCACCAGCAGGAATAGGACAGGGTGGGGCAATCAGCCCCAGCATTTT.

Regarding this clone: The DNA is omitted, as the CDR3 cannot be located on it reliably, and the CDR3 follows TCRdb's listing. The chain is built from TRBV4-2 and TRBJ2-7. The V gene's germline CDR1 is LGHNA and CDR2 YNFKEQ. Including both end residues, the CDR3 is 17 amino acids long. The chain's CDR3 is CASSQDLVGPGSYEQYF.

CDR3 nucleotide sequence: TGTGCCAGTAGTGGGGGGGACAATCAGCCCCAGCATTTT. It translates to CASSGGDNQPQHF. The chain recombines TRBV19 with TRBJ1-5; possible D gene TRBD1, 5 bases. The V end lost 5 bases, the J end lost 3 bases, and 8 bases lay between the germline ends. Germline assignment: CDR1 LNHDA and CDR2 SQIVND (reference sequence). The CDR3 totals 13 residues.

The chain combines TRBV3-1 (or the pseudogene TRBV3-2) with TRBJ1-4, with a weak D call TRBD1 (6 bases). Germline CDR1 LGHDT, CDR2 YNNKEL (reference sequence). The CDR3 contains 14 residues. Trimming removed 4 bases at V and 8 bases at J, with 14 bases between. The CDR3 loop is CASSPTGPREKLFF. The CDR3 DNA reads TGTGCCAGCAGCCCAACAGGGCCCAGGGAAAAACTGTTTTTT.

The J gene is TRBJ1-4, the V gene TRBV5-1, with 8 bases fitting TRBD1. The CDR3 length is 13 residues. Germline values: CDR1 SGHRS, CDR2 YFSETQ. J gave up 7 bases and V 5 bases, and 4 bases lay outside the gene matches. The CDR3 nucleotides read TGCGCCAGCAGGCTAACAGGGGGTGAAAAACTGTTTTTT. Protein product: CASRLTGGEKLFF.

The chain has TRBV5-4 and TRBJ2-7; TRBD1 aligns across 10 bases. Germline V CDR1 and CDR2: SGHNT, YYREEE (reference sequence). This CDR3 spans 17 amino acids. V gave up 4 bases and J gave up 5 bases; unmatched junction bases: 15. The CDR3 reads CASSVGGQGQGSDEQYF. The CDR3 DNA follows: TGTGCCAGCAGCGTCGGGGGGCAGGGACAGGGGAGCGACGAGCAGTACTTC.

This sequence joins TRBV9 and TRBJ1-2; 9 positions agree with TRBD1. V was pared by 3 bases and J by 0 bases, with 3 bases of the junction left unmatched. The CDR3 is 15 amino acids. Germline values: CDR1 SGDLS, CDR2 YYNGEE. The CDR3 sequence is CASSARTGANYGYTF. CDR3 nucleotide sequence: TGTGCCAGCAGCGCCCGGACAGGGGCTAACTATGGCTACACCTTC.

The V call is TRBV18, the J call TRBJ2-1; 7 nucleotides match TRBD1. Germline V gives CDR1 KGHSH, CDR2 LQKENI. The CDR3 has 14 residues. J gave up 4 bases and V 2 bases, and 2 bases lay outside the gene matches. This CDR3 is CASSPGTVYNEQFF. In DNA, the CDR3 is TGTGCCAGCTCACCAGGGACAGTATACAATGAGCAGTTCTTC.

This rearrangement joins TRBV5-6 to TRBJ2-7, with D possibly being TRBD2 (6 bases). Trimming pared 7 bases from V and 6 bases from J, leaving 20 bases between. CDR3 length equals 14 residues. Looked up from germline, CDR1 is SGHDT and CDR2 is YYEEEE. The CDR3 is CASWTGLQSLEQYF. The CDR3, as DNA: TGTGCCAGCTGGACGGGACTTCAATCTCTCGAGCAGTACTTC. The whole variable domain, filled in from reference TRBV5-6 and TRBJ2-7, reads DAGVTQSPTHLIKTRGQQVTLRCSPKSGHDTVSWYQQALGQGPQFIFQYYEEEERQRGNFPDRFSGHQFPNYSSELNVNALLLGDSALYLCASWTGLQSLEQYFGPGTRLTVT.

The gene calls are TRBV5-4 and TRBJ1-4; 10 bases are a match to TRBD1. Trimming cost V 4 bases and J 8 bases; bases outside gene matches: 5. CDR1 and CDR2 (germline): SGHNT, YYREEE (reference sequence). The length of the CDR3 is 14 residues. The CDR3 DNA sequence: TGTGCCAGCAGCCTCGGGACAGGGGAGGAAAAACTGTTTTTT. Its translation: CASSLGTGEEKLFF.

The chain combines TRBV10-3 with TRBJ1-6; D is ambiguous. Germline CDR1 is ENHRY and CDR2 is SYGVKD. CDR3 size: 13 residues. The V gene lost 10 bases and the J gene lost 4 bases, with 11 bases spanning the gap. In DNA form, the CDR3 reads TGTGCCAGTCGTCACAATTATAATTCACCCCTCCACTTT. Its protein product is CASRHNYNSPLHF.

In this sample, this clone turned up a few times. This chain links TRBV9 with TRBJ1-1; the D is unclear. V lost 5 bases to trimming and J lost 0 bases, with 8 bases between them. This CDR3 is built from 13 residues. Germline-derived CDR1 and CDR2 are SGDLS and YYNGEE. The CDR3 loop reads CASSFQVNTEAFF. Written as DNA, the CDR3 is TGTGCCAGCAGTTTTCAAGTGAACACTGAAGCTTTCTTT.

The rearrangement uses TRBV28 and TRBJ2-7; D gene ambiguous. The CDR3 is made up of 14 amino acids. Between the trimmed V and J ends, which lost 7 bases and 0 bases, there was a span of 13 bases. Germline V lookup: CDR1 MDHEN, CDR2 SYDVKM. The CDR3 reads CASKPDQSSYEQYF. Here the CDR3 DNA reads TGTGCCAGCAAGCCGGACCAGAGCTCCTACGAGCAGTACTTC.

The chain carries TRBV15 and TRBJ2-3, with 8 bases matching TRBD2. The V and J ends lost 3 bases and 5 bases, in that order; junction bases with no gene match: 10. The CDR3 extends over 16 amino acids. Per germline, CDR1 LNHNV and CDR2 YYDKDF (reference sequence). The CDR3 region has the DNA TGTGCCACCAGCAGGGACCGGGGGACTAGTATAGATACGCAGTATTTT. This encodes CATSRDRGTSIDTQYF. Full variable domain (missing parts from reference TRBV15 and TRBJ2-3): DAMVIQNPRYQVTQFGKPVTLSCSQTLNHNVMYWYQQKSSQAPKLLFHYYDKDFNNEADTPDNFQSRRPNTSFCFLDIRSPGLGDTAMYLCATSRDRGTSIDTQYFGPGTRLTVL.

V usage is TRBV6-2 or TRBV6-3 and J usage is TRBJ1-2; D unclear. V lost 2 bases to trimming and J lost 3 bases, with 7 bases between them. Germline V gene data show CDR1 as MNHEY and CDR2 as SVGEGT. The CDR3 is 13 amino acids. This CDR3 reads CASSYEADYGYTF. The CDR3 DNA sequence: TGTGCCAGCAGTTACGAGGCAGACTATGGCTACACCTTC.

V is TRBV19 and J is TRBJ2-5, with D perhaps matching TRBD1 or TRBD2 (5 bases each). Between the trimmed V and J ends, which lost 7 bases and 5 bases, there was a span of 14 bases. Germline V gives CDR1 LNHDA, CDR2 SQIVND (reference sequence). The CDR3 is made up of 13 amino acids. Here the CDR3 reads CASKAGTGETQYF. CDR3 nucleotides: TGTGCCAGTAAGGCCGGGACGGGGGAGACCCAGTACTTC.

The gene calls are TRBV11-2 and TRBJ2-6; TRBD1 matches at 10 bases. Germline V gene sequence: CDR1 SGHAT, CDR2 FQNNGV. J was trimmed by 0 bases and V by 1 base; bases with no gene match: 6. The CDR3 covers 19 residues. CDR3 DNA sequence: TGTGCCAGCAGCTTAGCCAACCGGGACAGGGGCTCTGGGGCCAACGTCCTGACTTTC. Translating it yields CASSLANRDRGSGANVLTF. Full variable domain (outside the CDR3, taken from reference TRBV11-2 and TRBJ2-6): EAGVAQSPRYKIIEKRQSVAFWCNPISGHATLYWYQQILGQGPKLLIQFQNNGVVDDSQLPKDRFSAERLKGVDSTLKIQPAKLEDSAVYLCASSLANRDRGSGANVLTFGAGSRLTVL.

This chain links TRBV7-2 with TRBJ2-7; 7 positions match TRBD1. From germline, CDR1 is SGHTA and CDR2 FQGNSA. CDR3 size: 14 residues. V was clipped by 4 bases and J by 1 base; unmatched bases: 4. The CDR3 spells CASSSGQLSYEQYF. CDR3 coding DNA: TGTGCCAGCAGCTCGGGACAGCTATCCTACGAGCAGTACTTC.

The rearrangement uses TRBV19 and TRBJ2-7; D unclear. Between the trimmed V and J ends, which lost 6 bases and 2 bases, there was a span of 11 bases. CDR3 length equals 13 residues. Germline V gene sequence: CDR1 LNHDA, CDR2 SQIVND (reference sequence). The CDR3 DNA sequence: TGTGCCAGTAGACCGGCTGGCACCTACGAGCAGTACTTC. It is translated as CASRPAGTYEQYF. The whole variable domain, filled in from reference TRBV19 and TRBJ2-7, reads DGGITQSPKYLFRKEGQNVTLSCEQNLNHDAMYWYRQDPGQGLRLIYYSQIVNDFQKGDIAEGYSVSREKKESFPLTVTSAQKNPTAFYLCASRPAGTYEQYFGPGTRLTVT.

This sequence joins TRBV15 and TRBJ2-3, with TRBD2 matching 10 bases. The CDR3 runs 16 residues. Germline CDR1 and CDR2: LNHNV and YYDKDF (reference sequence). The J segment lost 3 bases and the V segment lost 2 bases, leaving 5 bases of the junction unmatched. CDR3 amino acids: CATSRTVAGGTDTQYF. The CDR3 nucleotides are TGTGCCACCAGCAGAACGGTAGCGGGAGGAACAGATACGCAGTATTTT.

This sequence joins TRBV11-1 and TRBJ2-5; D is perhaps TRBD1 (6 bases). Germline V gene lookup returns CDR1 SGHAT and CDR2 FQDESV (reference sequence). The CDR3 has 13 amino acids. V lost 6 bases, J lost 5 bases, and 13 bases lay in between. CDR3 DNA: TGTGCCAGCAGACACCAGGGGTGGGAGACCCAGTACTTC. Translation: CASRHQGWETQYF. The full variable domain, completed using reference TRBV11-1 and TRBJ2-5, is EAEVAQSPRYKITEKSQAVAFWCDPISGHATLYWYRQILGQGPELLVQFQDESVVDDSQLPKDRFSAERLKGVDSTLKIQPAELGDSAMYLCASRHQGWETQYFGPGTRLLVL.

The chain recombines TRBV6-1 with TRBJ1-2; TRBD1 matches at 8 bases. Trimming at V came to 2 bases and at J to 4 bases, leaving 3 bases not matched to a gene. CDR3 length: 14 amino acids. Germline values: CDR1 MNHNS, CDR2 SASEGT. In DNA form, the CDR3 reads TGTGCCAGCAGTGAAAGAGGACAGGGCTATGGCTACACCTTC. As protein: CASSERGQGYGYTF.